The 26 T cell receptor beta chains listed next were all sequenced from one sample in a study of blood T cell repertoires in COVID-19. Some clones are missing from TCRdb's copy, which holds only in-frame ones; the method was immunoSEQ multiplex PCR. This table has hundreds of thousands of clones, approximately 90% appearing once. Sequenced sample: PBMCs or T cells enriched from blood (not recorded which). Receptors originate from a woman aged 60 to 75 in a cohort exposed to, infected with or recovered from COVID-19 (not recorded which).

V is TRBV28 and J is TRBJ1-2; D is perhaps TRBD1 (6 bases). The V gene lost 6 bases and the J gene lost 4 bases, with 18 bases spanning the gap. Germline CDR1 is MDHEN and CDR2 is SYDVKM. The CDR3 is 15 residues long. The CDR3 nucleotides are TGTGCCAGCAGCCCCCCACCGGGACACCGCTATGGCTACACCTTC. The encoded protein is CASSPPPGHRYGYTF.

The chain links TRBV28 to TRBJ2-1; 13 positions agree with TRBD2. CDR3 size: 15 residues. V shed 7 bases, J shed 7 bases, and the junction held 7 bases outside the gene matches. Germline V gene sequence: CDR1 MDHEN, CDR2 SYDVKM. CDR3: CASKLAGGPGNEQFF. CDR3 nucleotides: TGTGCCAGCAAACTAGCGGGAGGGCCAGGGAATGAGCAGTTCTTC.

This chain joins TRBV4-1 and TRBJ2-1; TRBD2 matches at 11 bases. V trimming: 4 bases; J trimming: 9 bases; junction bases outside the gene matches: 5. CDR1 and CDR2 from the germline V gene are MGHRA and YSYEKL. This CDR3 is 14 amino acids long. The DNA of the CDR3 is TGCGCCAGCAGCCCACTAGCGGGAGTTAGTGAGCAGTTCTTC. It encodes CASSPLAGVSEQFF.

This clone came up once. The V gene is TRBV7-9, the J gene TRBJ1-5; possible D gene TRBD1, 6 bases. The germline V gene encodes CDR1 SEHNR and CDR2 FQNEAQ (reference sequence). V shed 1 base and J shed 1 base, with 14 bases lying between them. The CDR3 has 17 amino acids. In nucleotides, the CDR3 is TGTGCCAGCAGCTTAGGTGCGGGGGCGGGAAGCAATCAGCCCCAGCATTTT. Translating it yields CASSLGAGAGSNQPQHF.

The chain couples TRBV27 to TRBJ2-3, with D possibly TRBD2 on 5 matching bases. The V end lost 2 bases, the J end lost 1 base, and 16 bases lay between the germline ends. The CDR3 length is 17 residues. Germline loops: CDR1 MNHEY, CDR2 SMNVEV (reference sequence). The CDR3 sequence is CASSLLASSTGTDTQYF. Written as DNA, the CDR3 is TGTGCCAGCAGTTTACTGGCTAGCAGTACTGGCACAGATACGCAGTATTTT.

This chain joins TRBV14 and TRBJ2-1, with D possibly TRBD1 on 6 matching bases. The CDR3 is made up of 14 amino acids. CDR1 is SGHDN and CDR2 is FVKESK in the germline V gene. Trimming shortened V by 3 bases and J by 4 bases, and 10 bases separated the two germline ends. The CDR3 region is CASSHRQVYNEQFF. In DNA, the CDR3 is TGTGCCAGCAGCCATAGACAGGTTTACAATGAGCAGTTCTTC.

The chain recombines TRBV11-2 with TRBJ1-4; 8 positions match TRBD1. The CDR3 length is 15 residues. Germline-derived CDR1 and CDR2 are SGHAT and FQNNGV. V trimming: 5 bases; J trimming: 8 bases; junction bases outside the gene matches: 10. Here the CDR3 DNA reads TGTGCCAGCAGCCCTCCCTTGACAGGGGTGGAAAAACTGTTTTTT. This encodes CASSPPLTGVEKLFF.

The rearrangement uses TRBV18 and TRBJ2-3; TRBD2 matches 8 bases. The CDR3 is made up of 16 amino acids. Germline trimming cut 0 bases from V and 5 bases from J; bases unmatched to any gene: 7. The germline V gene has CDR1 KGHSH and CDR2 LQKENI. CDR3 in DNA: TGTGCCAGCTCACCACCGTCGGGACTAGGAAGAGATACGCAGTATTTT. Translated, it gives CASSPPSGLGRDTQYF. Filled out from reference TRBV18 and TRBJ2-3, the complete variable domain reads NAGVMQNPRHLVRRRGQEARLRCSPMKGHSHVYWYRQLPEEGLKFMVYLQKENIIDESGMPKERFSAEFPKEGPSILRIQQVVRGDSAAYFCASSPPSGLGRDTQYFGPGTRLTVL.

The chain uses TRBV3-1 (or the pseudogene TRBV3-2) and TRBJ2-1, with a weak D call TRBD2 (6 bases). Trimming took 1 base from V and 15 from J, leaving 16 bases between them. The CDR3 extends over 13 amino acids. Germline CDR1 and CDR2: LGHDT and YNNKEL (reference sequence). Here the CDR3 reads CASSQGLGSSRFF. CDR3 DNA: TGTGCCAGCAGCCAAGGACTAGGTAGTTCTCGGTTCTTC.

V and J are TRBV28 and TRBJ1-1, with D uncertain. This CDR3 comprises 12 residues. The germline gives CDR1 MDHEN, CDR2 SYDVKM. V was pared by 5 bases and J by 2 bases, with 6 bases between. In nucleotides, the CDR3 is TGTGCCAGCAGTACTCGTAACACTGAAGCTTTCTTT. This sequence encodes CASSTRNTEAFF.

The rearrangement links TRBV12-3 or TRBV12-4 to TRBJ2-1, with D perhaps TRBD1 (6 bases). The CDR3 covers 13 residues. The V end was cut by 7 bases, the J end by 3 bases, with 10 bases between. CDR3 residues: CASTETGYNEQFF. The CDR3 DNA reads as TGTGCCAGCACCGAGACAGGCTACAATGAGCAGTTCTTC.

In nucleotides, the CDR3 is TGTGCCAGCAGTGGGGCAGGGGGCAGGACCGGGGAGCTGTTTTTT. Its protein is CASSGAGGRTGELFF. The rearrangement uses TRBV2 and TRBJ2-2; 8 nucleotides align to TRBD1. This CDR3 region has 15 residues. Looked up from germline, CDR1 is SNHLY and CDR2 is FYNNEI. V lost 4 bases, J lost 5 bases, and 6 bases stayed unmatched.

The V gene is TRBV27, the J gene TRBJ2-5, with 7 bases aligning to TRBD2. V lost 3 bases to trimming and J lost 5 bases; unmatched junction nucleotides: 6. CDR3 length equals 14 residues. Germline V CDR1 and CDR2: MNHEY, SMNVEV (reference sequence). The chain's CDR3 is CASSFLGGSETQYF. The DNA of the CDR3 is TGTGCCAGCAGTTTTTTGGGGGGGAGCGAGACCCAGTACTTC.

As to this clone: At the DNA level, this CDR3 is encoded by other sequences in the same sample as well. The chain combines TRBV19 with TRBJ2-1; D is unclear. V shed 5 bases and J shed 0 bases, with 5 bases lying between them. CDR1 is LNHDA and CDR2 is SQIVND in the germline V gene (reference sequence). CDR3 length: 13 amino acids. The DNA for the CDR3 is TGTGCCAGTAGTCCGAGCTCCTACAATGAGCAGTTCTTC. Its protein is CASSPSSYNEQFF.

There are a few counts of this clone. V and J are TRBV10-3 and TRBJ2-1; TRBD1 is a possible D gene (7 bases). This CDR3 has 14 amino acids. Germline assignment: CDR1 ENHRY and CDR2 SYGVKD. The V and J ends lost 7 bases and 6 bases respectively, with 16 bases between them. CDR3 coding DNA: TGTGCCATCAACCGACAGGGACTGGGCAATGAGCAGTTCTTC. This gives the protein CAINRQGLGNEQFF.

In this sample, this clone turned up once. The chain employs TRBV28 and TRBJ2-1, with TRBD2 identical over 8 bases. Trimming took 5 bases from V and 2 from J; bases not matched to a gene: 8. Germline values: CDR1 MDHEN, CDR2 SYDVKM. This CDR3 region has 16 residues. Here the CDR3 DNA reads TGTGCCAGCAGTCCCCGGGGGGGAGCGGCCTACAATGAGCAGTTCTTC. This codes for CASSPRGGAAYNEQFF.

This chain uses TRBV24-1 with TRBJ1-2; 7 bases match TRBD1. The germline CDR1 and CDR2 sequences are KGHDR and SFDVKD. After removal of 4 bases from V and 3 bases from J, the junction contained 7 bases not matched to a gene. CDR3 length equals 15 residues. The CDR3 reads CATSDRQGKDYGYTF. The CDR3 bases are TGTGCCACCAGTGACCGACAGGGTAAGGACTATGGCTACACCTTC.

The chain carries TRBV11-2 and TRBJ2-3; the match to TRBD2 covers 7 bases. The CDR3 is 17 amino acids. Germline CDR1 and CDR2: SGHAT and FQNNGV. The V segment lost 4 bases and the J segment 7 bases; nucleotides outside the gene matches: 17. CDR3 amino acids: CASSSLGGQGLPNTQYF. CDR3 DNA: TGTGCCAGCAGCTCCCTGGGAGGGCAGGGCCTACCCAATACGCAGTATTTT.

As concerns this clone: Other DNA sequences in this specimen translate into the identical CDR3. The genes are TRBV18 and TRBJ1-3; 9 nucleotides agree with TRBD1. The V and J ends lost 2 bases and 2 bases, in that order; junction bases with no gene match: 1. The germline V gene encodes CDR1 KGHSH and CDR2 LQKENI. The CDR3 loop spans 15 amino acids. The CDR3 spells CASSPGTGPGNTIYF. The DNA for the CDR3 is TGTGCCAGCTCACCAGGGACAGGGCCTGGAAACACCATATATTTT.

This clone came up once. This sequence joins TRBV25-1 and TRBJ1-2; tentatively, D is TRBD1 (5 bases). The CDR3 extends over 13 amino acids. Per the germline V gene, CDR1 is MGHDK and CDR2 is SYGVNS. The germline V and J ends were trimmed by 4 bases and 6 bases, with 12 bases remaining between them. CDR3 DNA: TGTGCCAGCAGTGTGTGGGAGGGGAATGGCTACACCTTC. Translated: CASSVWEGNGYTF.

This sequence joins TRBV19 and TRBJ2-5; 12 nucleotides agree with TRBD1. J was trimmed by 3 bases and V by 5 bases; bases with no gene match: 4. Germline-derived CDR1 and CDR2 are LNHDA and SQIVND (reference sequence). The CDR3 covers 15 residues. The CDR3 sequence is CASSRGTGGEETQYF. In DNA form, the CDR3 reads TGTGCCAGTAGTCGGGGGACAGGGGGCGAAGAGACCCAGTACTTC.

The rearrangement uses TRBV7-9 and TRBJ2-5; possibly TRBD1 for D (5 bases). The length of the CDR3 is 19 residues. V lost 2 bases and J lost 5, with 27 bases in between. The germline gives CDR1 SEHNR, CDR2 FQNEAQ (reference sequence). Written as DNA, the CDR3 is TGTGCCAGCAGCTTAAATGCTCGACAGAGCCCGTTGGGCCGGGAGACCCAGTACTTC. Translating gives CASSLNARQSPLGRETQYF.

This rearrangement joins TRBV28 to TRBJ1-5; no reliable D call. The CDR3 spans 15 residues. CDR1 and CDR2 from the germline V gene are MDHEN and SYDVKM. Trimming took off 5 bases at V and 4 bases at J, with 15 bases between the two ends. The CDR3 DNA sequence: TGTGCCAGCAGTGGCAGGTTCCCTCTTAATCAGCCCCAGCATTTT. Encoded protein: CASSGRFPLNQPQHF.

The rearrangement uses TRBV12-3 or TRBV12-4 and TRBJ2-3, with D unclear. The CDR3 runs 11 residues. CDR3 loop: CETPTTDTQYF. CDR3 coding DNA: TGTGAGACTCCAACCACAGATACGCAGTATTTT.

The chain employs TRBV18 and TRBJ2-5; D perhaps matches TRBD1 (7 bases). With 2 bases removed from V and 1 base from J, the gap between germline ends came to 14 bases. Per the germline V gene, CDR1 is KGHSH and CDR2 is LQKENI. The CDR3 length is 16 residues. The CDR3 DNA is TGTGCCAGCTCACCAGGGGGGAGGACAGGCCAAGAGACCCAGTACTTC. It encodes CASSPGGRTGQETQYF.

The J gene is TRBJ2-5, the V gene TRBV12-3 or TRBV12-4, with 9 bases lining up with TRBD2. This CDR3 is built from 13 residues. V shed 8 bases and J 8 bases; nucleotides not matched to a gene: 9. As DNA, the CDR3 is TGTGCCAGCGGTATAGCGGGAGCACGAACCCAGTACTTC. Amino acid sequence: CASGIAGARTQYF.